One and the same sample provided the 16 T cell receptor beta chains below, sequenced in a study of cytomegalovirus exposure and HLA in healthy donors. The PCR ran on 60 Vbeta and 13 Jbeta primers. Sequencing was performed with immunoSEQ multiplex PCR; in TCRdb, only in-frame clones are kept and a portion is missing. Here the sample spans about 110,000 clones, 86% being singletons. The specimen was PBMCs. The receptors come from a man aged 35 to 55 in good health and CMV-seronegative.

The chain is built from TRBV4-3 and TRBJ2-5; tentatively, D is TRBD1 (5 bases). CDR1 is LGHNA, CDR2 YSLEER, per germline. Trimming stripped 0 bases from V and 7 bases from J, with 9 bases between. This CDR3 region has 13 residues. In DNA form, the CDR3 reads TGCGCCAGCAGCCAAGAACTAAGGGGGACCCAGTACTTC. Translated, it gives CASSQELRGTQYF.

The V call is TRBV11-2, the J call TRBJ2-2, with a weak D call TRBD1 (6 bases). The length of the CDR3 is 15 residues. The germline V and J ends were trimmed by 6 bases and 6 bases, with 17 bases remaining between them. Germline values: CDR1 SGHAT, CDR2 FQNNGV. In DNA form, the CDR3 reads TGTGCCAGCAGTTCTACAGGGCTTGAAGCCGGGGAGCTGTTTTTT. This translates into CASSSTGLEAGELFF.

The chain couples TRBV7-8 to TRBJ2-1; a weak D match, TRBD1 (7 bases). V gave up 3 bases and J gave up 2 bases, with 14 bases separating them. Per the germline V gene, CDR1 is SGHVS and CDR2 is FQNEAQ. CDR3 length equals 16 residues. The CDR3 DNA is TGTGCCAGCAGCTTCCAGCAGGGGGAGGCCTACAATGAGCAGTTCTTC. This translates into CASSFQQGEAYNEQFF. Together with reference TRBV7-8 and TRBJ2-1, the CDR3 gives the full variable domain: GAGVSQSPRYKVAKRGQDVALRCDPISGHVSLFWYQQALGQGPEFLTYFQNEAQLDKSGLPSDRFFAERPEGSVSTLKIQRTQQEDSAVYLCASSFQQGEAYNEQFFGPGTRLTVL.

The chain is built from TRBV1 and TRBJ2-7; the table's D call, TRBD1, has no DNA check behind it. TRBV1 is tagged as a pseudogene. The CDR3 totals 14 residues. CDR3 bases: TGCACCAGCAGCCAAGTCACAGGGGGCTCCGAGCAGTACTTC. This sequence encodes CTSSQVTGGSEQYF.

J is TRBJ1-1 and V is TRBV5-1; D gene ambiguous. The length of the CDR3 is 14 residues. CDR1 is SGHRS, CDR2 YFSETQ, per germline. The V gene lost 2 bases and the J gene lost 0 bases, with 8 bases spanning the gap. The CDR3 DNA follows: TGCGCCAGCAGCTTAATTTCGTTGAACACTGAAGCTTTCTTT. Its translation is CASSLISLNTEAFF. Looking up the rest from reference TRBV5-1 and TRBJ1-1 gives the full variable domain: KAGVTQTPRYLIKTRGQQVTLSCSPISGHRSVSWYQQTPGQGLQFLFEYFSETQRNKGNFPGRFSGRQFSNSRSEMNVSTLELGDSALYLCASSLISLNTEAFFGQGTRLTVV.

The rearrangement links TRBV5-1 to TRBJ1-1, with TRBD1 matching 8 bases. CDR3 length: 16 residues. The germline CDR1 and CDR2 sequences are SGHRS and YFSETQ. J lost 2 bases, V lost 4 bases, and 10 bases had no gene match. The CDR3 DNA reads as TGCGCCAGCAGCGCCCGGGACAGGACGACAAACACTGAAGCTTTCTTT. Encoded protein: CASSARDRTTNTEAFF.

This chain uses TRBV7-2 with TRBJ1-1, with D perhaps TRBD1 (6 bases). V was trimmed by 5 bases and J by 4 bases, leaving 14 bases between them. The germline CDR1 and CDR2 sequences are SGHTA and FQGNSA. There are 14 residues in the CDR3. This chain's CDR3 is CASSQGRVITEAFF. CDR3 bases: TGTGCCAGCAGCCAGGGGAGGGTAATCACTGAAGCTTTCTTT.

This chain links TRBV7-9 with TRBJ1-1; D perhaps matches TRBD1 (6 bases). CDR1 and CDR2 (germline): SEHNR, FQNEAQ (reference sequence). The V and J ends lost 11 bases and 2 bases respectively, with 12 bases between them. The CDR3 is 12 amino acids. CDR3 coding DNA: TGTGCCGGACACAGGGTTAACACTGAAGCTTTCTTT. Amino acids: CAGHRVNTEAFF.

This chain links TRBV5-1 with TRBJ1-1; no definite D call. Per germline, CDR1 SGHRS and CDR2 YFSETQ. The CDR3 is 14 residues long. The V end was cut by 3 bases, the J end by 1 base, with 10 bases between. DNA for the CDR3: TGCGCCAGCAGCTGGGCCCCCGAGAACACTGAAGCTTTCTTT. Translation gives CASSWAPENTEAFF.

This clone came up once. This sequence joins TRBV9 and TRBJ2-3; D not resolved. V dropped 3 bases and J dropped 2 bases, with 13 bases sitting between them. Germline CDR1 SGDLS, CDR2 YYNGEE. The CDR3 runs to 15 residues. As DNA, the CDR3 is TGTGCCAGCAGCGCATACGGTGACAACACAGATACGCAGTATTTT. Its translation: CASSAYGDNTDTQYF.

The chain links TRBV5-1 to TRBJ2-1; 8 bases match TRBD2. The CDR3 spans 13 residues. Germline CDR1 and CDR2: SGHRS and YFSETQ. Losses at the gene ends were 0 bases for V and 12 bases for J; bases not matched to a gene: 5. Here the CDR3 DNA reads TGCGCCAGCAGCTTGGCCGATAGCGGGGTGCAGTTCTTC. This codes for CASSLADSGVQFF.

The genes are TRBV5-1 and TRBJ2-5, with D perhaps TRBD1 (6 bases). Germline-derived CDR1 and CDR2 are SGHRS and YFSETQ. Trimming left V 0 bases short and J 4 bases short, with 10 bases between. The CDR3 is made up of 14 amino acids. The CDR3 protein is CASSLGQVRETQYF. The CDR3 coding sequence is TGCGCCAGCAGCTTGGGACAGGTTAGAGAGACCCAGTACTTC.

The chain couples TRBV6-4 to TRBJ2-1; 7 bases are shared with TRBD2. Germline CDR1 reads MRHNA; CDR2 reads SNTAGT. The CDR3 spans 16 residues. Trimming cost V 5 bases and J 2 bases; bases outside gene matches: 9. Here the CDR3 DNA reads TGTGCCAGCAGTCTCCGAGCGGGGACCGCCTACAATGAGCAGTTCTTC. Encoded protein: CASSLRAGTAYNEQFF.

This clone was detected only a few times. The chain uses TRBV7-9 and TRBJ1-5; TRBD1 agrees at 8 bases. The CDR3 loop spans 15 amino acids. With V trimmed by 1 base and J by 4 bases, 3 bases remained unmatched. The germline V gene has CDR1 SEHNR and CDR2 FQNEAQ (reference sequence). CDR3: CASSLGDRRNQPQHF. CDR3 nucleotides: TGTGCCAGCAGCTTAGGGGACAGGAGAAATCAGCCCCAGCATTTT.

This chain connects TRBV5-1 to TRBJ2-3; D possibly corresponds to TRBD1 (5 bases). CDR3 length: 16 amino acids. Germline V gives CDR1 SGHRS, CDR2 YFSETQ. Between the trimmed V and J ends, which lost 0 bases and 2 bases, there was a span of 13 bases. CDR3 DNA sequence: TGCGCCAGCAGCTTGGCCGGTACAGGATACACAGATACGCAGTATTTT. Amino acid sequence: CASSLAGTGYTDTQYF.

The V gene is TRBV18, the J gene TRBJ2-1; perhaps TRBD2 as D (6 bases). The CDR3 spans 17 residues. The V gene's germline CDR1 is KGHSH and CDR2 LQKENI. V shed 2 bases and J shed 0 bases, with 14 bases lying between them. The CDR3 spells CASSPVASVSSYNEQFF. The CDR3 nucleotides read TGTGCCAGCTCACCAGTGGCTAGCGTAAGCTCCTACAATGAGCAGTTCTTC.